This T cell receptor beta chain is drawn from a study of TIL therapy for anti-PD-1-resistant metastatic lung cancer. The CDR3 covers 16 residues. Time point given: pre-treatment sample, taken before nivolumab and TIL therapy. Most excised metastases sampled were pleural nodules or supraclavicular lymph nodes. This was the immunoSEQ v3 assay. Clones were sequenced by immunoSEQ multiplex PCR, and TCRdb holds only the in-frame ones, with some missing. The sample shows 95,000 or so clones, about three fifths of them seen only once. This clone has more than one count but fewer than ten. The sequence was obtained from a person aged 25 to 85 with non-small cell lung cancer. This sample comprised tumor tissue, obtained at baseline. The rearrangement uses TRBV21-1 and TRBJ1-6. TRBV21-1 is a documented pseudogene. The CDR3 loop is CASSKVAGLDNSPLHF. DNA of the CDR3: TGTGCCAGCAGCAAAGTGGCAGGTCTAGATAATTCACCCCTCCACTTT.